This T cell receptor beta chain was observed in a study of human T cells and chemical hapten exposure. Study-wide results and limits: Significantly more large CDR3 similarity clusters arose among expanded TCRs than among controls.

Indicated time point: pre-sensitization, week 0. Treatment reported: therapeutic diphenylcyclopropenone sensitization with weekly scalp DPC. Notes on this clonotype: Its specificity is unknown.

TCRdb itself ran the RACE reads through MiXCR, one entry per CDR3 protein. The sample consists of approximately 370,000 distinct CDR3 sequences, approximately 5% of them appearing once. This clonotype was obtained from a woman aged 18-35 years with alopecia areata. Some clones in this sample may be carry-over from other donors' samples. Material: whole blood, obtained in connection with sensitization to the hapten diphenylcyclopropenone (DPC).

The CDR3 coding sequence is TGTGCCAGCAGTGAATCTGGAAACACCATATATTTT. Amino acids: CASSESGNTIYF. The chain recombines TRBV6-1 with TRBJ1-3, with unresolved D. This CDR3 spans 12 amino acids. V lost 2 bases to trimming and J lost 1 base, with 0 bases between them. Germline loops: CDR1 MNHNS, CDR2 SASEGT.